Detailed here is one T cell receptor beta chain. The antigen is unknown. This CDR3 comprises 11 residues. Germline V gene sequence: CDR1 SGHRS, CDR2 YFSETQ. V was clipped by 4 bases and J by 3 bases, with 3 bases between them. Profiling relied on immunoSEQ multiplex PCR, and the TCRdb table lists in-frame clones only, not all of them. The sample has roughly 6,500 clones; about nine tenths are singletons. The entry originates in a study of T cells and Merkel cell carcinoma outcomes. Study results and limitations: Reportedly, T-cell repertoire with density predicts Merkel cell carcinoma outcomes.

The chain couples TRBV5-1 to TRBJ2-3; no clear D. Sequencing was carried out using tumor tissue from Merkel cell carcinoma. The TCR sequence derives from a human donor with Merkel cell carcinoma. CDR3 bases: TGCGCCAGCAGCCATACAGATACGCAGTATTTT. Translation: CASSHTDTQYF.